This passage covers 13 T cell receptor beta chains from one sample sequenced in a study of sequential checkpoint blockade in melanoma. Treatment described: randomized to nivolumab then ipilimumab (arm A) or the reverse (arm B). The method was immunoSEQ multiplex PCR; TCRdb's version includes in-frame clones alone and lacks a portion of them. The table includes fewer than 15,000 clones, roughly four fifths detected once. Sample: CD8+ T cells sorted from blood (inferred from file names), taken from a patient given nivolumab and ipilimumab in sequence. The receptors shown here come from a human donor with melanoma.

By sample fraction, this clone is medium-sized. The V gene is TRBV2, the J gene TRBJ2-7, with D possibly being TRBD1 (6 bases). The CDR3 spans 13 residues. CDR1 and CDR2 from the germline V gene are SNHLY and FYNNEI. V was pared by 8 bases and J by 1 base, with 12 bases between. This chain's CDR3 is CASLSDRSYEQYF. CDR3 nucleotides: TGTGCCAGCCTATCGGACAGATCCTACGAGCAGTACTTC. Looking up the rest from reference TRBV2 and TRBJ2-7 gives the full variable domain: EPEVTQTPSHQVTQMGQEVILRCVPISNHLYFYWYRQILGQKVEFLVSFYNNEISEKSEIFDDQFSVERPDGSNFTLKIRSTKLEDSAMYFCASLSDRSYEQYFGPGTRLTVT.

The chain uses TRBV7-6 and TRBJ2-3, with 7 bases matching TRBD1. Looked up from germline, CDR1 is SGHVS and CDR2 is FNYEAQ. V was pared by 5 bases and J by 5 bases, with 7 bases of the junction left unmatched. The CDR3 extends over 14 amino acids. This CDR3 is CASSRKQGIDTQYF. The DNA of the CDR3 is TGTGCCAGCAGCCGGAAACAGGGGATAGATACGCAGTATTTT.

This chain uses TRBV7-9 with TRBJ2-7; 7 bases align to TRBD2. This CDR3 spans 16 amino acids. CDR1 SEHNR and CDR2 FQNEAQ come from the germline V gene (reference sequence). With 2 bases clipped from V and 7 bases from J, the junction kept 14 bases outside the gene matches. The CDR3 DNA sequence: TGTGCCAGCAGCTTATCCCCAGCGGGGCTGGGATTGGAGCAGTACTTC. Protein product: CASSLSPAGLGLEQYF.

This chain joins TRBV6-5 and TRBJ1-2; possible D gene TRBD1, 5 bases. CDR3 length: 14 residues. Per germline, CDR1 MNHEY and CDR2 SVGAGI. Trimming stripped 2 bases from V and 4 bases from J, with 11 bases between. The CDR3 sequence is CASSYGGAFYGYTF. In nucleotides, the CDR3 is TGTGCCAGCAGTTACGGAGGGGCGTTCTATGGCTACACCTTC.

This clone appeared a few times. CDR3 sequence reads: CASSEPTDSADTQYF. The DNA for the CDR3 is TGTGCCAGCAGTGAACCGACAGATTCTGCCGATACGCAGTATTTT. J is TRBJ2-3 and V is TRBV6-1, with a possible D match to TRBD1 (5 bases). Germline V CDR1 and CDR2: MNHNS, SASEGT. The V end lost 2 bases, the J end lost 6 bases, and 15 bases lay between the germline ends. The CDR3 is made up of 15 amino acids.

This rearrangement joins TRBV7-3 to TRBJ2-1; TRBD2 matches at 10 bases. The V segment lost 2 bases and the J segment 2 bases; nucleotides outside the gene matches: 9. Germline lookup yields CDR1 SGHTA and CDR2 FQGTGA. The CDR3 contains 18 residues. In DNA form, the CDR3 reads TGTGCCAGCAGCTTAGCGTTGGCTAGCGGGGGCCCCTACAATGAGCAGTTCTTC. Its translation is CASSLALASGGPYNEQFF. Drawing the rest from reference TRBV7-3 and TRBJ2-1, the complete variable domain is GAGVSQTPSNKVTEKGKYVELRCDPISGHTALYWYRQSLGQGPEFLIYFQGTGAADDSGLPNDRFFAVRPEGSVSTLKIQRTERGDSAVYLCASSLALASGGPYNEQFFGPGTRLTVL.

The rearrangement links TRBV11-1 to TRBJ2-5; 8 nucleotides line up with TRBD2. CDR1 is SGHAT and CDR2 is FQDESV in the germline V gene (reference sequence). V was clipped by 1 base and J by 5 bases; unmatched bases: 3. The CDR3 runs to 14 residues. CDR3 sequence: CASSLVRGGETQYF. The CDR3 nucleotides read TGTGCCAGCAGCTTAGTTCGCGGGGGGGAGACCCAGTACTTC.

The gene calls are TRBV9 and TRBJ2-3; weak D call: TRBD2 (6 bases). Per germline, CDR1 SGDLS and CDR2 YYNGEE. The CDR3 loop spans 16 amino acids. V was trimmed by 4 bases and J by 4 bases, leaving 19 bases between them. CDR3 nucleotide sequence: TGTGCCAGCAGCCATAGAGGAGTCGGGAGCCCAGATACGCAGTATTTT. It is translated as CASSHRGVGSPDTQYF.

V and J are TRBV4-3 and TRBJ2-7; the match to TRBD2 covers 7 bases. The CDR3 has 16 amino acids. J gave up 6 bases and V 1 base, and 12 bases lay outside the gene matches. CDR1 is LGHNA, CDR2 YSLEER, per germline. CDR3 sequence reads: CASSQGPGRELTEQYF. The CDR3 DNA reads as TGCGCCAGCAGCCAAGGACCGGGGCGGGAGCTAACCGAGCAGTACTTC.

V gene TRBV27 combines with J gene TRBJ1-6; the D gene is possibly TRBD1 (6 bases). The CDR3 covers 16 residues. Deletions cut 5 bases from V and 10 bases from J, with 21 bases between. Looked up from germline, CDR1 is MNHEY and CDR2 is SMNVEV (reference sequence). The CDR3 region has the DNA TGTGCCAGCAGTCCCGGCCCCGCAGGGGTTCCCTCACCCCTCCACTTT. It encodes CASSPGPAGVPSPLHF.

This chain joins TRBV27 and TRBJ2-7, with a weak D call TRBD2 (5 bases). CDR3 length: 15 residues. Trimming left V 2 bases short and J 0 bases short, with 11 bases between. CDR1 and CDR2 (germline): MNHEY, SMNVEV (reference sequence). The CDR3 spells CASSLAHGDSYEQYF. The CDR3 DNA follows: TGTGCCAGCAGTTTAGCCCACGGGGACTCCTACGAGCAGTACTTC.

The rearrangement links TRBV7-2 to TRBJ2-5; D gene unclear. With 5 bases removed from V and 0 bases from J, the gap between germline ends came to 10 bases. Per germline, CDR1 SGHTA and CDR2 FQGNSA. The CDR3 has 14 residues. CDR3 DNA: TGTGCCAGCAGCATCTGGCCCAACCAAGAGACCCAGTACTTC. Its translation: CASSIWPNQETQYF. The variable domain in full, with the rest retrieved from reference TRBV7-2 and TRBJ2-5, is GAGVSQSPSNKVTEKGKDVELRCDPISGHTALYWYRQSLGQGLEFLIYFQGNSAPDKSGLPSDRFSAERTGGSVSTLTIQRTQQEDSAVYLCASSIWPNQETQYFGPGTRLLVL.

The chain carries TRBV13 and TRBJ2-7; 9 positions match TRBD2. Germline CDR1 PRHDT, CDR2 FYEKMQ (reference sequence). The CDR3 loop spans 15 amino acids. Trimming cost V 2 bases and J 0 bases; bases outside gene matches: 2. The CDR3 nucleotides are TGTGCCAGCAGCTTATGGCGGGAGGGCTCCTACGAGCAGTACTTC. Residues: CASSLWREGSYEQYF.